One and the same sample provided the 30 T cell receptor beta chains below, sequenced in a study of molecular identifiers for immune sequencing clone quantification. MiXCR, applied by TCRdb to the PCR reads, yields one record per CDR3 protein. The sample contains hundreds of thousands of distinct CDR3 sequences, less than 30% of which appear only once. Material for sequencing was naive CD8+ T cells from blood, with Jurkat cell RNA spiked in. As for subset: FACS-sorted CD8+CD4-CCR7+CD45RA+ naive T cells. The receptors come from a human donor in good health. Some libraries in this study had Jurkat cell RNA spiked in.

The chain has TRBV18 and TRBJ2-5; D remains unclear. Germline V gene lookup returns CDR1 KGHSH and CDR2 LQKENI. V was pared by 0 bases and J by 4 bases, with 3 bases between. This CDR3 is 12 amino acids long. The CDR3 is CASSPPRETQYF. Here the CDR3 DNA reads TGTGCCAGCTCACCACCTAGAGAGACCCAGTACTTC.

This clonotype came up a few times. A read error may explain this, as a much larger clone is one base away. This chain connects TRBV29-1 to TRBJ1-2; 7 bases map to TRBD1. Germline assignment: CDR1 SQVTM and CDR2 ANQGSEA. The CDR3 is 14 residues long. CDR3: CTAKEGQTNYGYTF. Written as DNA, the CDR3 is TGCACCGCAAAGGAGGGACAGACTAACTATGGCTACACCTTC. The variable domain in full, with the rest retrieved from reference TRBV29-1 and TRBJ1-2, is SAVISQKPSRDICQRGTSLTIQCQVDSQVTMMFWYRQQPGQSLTLIATANQGSEATYESGFVIDKFPISRPNLTFSTLTVSNMSPEDSSIYLCTAKEGQTNYGYTFGSGTRLTVV.

Of note for this clonotype: Compared with germline, one end of the junction differs, possibly owing to a read error. The J gene is TRBJ2-7, the V gene TRBV7-2, with D possibly being TRBD1 (5 bases). The CDR3 contains 14 residues. CDR1 and CDR2 (germline): SGHTA, FQGNSA. The CDR3 protein is CPSSLPDRSYDQYF. The CDR3 DNA sequence: TGTCCCAGCAGCTTGCCTGACAGATCCTACGATCAGTACTTC.

This sequence joins TRBV6-2 or TRBV6-3 and TRBJ1-2; 8 nucleotides match TRBD1. The ends lost 6 bases at V and 7 bases at J; junction bases unmatched: 25. CDR1 is MNHEY and CDR2 is SVGEGT in the germline V gene. The CDR3 runs 19 residues. The CDR3 spells CASRPLGQARYSGEPGYTF. CDR3 sequence (DNA): TGTGCCAGCAGGCCCCTGGGACAGGCCCGATACTCTGGGGAACCTGGCTACACCTTC.

As regards this clonotype: It may be a read error: a sequence one base away is much more abundant. CDR3 in DNA: TGTGCCAGCAGCCCCAGGGGCGGGGTATTGGGGGCTTTCTTT. Translated, it gives CASSPRGGVLGAFF. The rearrangement uses TRBV7-3 and TRBJ1-1; D is possibly TRBD1 (6 bases). Looked up from germline, CDR1 is SGHTA and CDR2 is FQGTGA. V was cut by 5 bases and J by 11 bases, with 21 bases left in between. The CDR3 covers 14 residues.

Many counts were recorded for this clonotype. Written as DNA, the CDR3 is TGCGCCAGCAGCCAAGAGTTCGGCTACGAGCAGTACTTC. It encodes CASSQEFGYEQYF. The chain combines TRBV4-3 with TRBJ2-7; no reliable D call. Trimming took off 0 bases at V and 3 bases at J, with 6 bases between the two ends. The CDR3 sequence is 13 residues long. CDR1 LGHNA and CDR2 YSLEER come from the germline V gene.

Ten or more counts support this clonotype. CDR3 residues: CSVGQAPNEQYF. The CDR3 DNA is TGCAGTGTAGGGCAGGCCCCAAACGAGCAGTACTTC. The chain combines TRBV20-1 with TRBJ2-7, with unresolved D. The CDR3 loop spans 12 amino acids. Germline-derived CDR1 and CDR2 are DFQATT and SNEGSKA (reference sequence). V was shortened by 7 bases and J by 5 bases, with 15 bases between the two germline ends.

This clonotype was picked up a small number of times. The J gene is TRBJ1-6, the V gene TRBV7-8, with D maybe TRBD1 (6 bases). Trimming pared 1 base from V and 15 bases from J, leaving 16 bases between. The CDR3 spans 14 residues. CDR1 is SGHVS and CDR2 is FQNEAQ in the germline V gene. CDR3 protein: CASSLDQGPPHLHF. As DNA, the CDR3 is TGTGCCAGCAGCTTAGATCAGGGGCCGCCCCACCTCCACTTT.

This clonotype has at least ten counts. The chain joins TRBV6-5 to TRBJ2-5; 7 positions match TRBD2. CDR1 and CDR2 from the germline V gene are MNHEY and SVGAGI. J gave up 2 bases and V 0 bases, and 6 bases lay outside the gene matches. This CDR3 comprises 16 residues. In DNA, the CDR3 is TGTGCCAGCAGTTACTCGGCACTCGGGGGGCAAGAGACCCAGTACTTC. It is translated as CASSYSALGGQETQYF.

This clonotype was seen only a few times. J is TRBJ2-3 and V is TRBV27; tentative D call: TRBD2 (6 bases). Germline V gives CDR1 MNHEY, CDR2 SMNVEV (reference sequence). Trimming took 1 base from V and 4 from J, leaving 15 bases between them. CDR3 length: 16 amino acids. The CDR3 DNA reads TGTGCCAGCAGTTTATGGGGCCCCTCGGGGGCAGATACGCAGTATTTT. It encodes CASSLWGPSGADTQYF.

This clonotype was found a few times. One junction end does not reproduce the germline sequence, and a read error may be involved. V is TRBV20-1 and J is TRBJ2-3; 9 bases map to TRBD2. The CDR3 totals 18 residues. Germline V gene lookup returns CDR1 DFQATT and CDR2 SNEGSKA (reference sequence). DNA for the CDR3: TGCAGCGCTAGGTTAGGAGTAGCGGGAGTGGTTAGTACAGATACGCAGTATTTT. Its protein product is CSARLGVAGVVSTDTQYF.

The chain employs TRBV4-2 and TRBJ1-6, with unresolved D. Trimming took off 3 bases at V and 9 bases at J, with 9 bases between the two ends. Germline assignment: CDR1 LGHNA and CDR2 YNFKEQ. This CDR3 has 13 amino acids. Here the CDR3 DNA reads TGTGCCAGCAGCCAGGGTTTAGGTTCACCCCTCCACTTT. Translated, it gives CASSQGLGSPLHF.

The rearrangement joins TRBV12-5 to TRBJ1-4; D uncertain. CDR1 and CDR2 (germline): LGHNT, FRNRAP. The CDR3 runs to 16 residues. The V and J ends lost 1 base and 1 base respectively, with 10 bases between them. Written as DNA, the CDR3 is TGTGCTAGTGGTTTGGACGTCAGCCTAACTAATGAAAAACTGTTTTTT. Its translation is CASGLDVSLTNEKLFF.

In this sample, this clonotype turned up many times. The V gene is TRBV30, the J gene TRBJ2-3, with TRBD2 matching over 10 bases. Germline V lookup: CDR1 GTSNPN, CDR2 SVGIG (reference sequence). The J segment lost 4 bases and the V segment lost 5 bases, leaving 6 bases of the junction unmatched. This CDR3 is 14 amino acids long. The CDR3 coding sequence is TGTGCCTGGGACTGGACTAGCGGATCAGATACGCAGTATTTT. Translated: CAWDWTSGSDTQYF.

This clonotype was seen at least ten times. The chain uses TRBV7-9 and TRBJ2-3; D not certain. V gave up 2 bases and J gave up 0 bases, with 15 bases separating them. Germline V gene sequence: CDR1 SEHNR, CDR2 FQNEAQ (reference sequence). This CDR3 is built from 17 residues. CDR3 residues: CASSLSSLGHSTDTQYF. The DNA for the CDR3 is TGTGCCAGCAGCTTAAGTTCCCTCGGCCATAGCACAGATACGCAGTATTTT.

This chain joins TRBV6-5 and TRBJ2-5; D is perhaps TRBD2 (7 bases). Germline V gene sequence: CDR1 MNHEY, CDR2 SVGAGI. V was shortened by 2 bases and J by 7 bases, with 17 bases between the two germline ends. The CDR3 sequence is 15 residues long. The CDR3 region has the DNA TGTGCCAGCAGTTACGGGGGGGCTTACGGAGCGACCCAGTACTTC. Translating it yields CASSYGGAYGATQYF.

This clonotype was recorded at least ten times. This chain links TRBV14 with TRBJ2-5, with no clear D. V lost 1 base to trimming and J lost 5 bases, with 8 bases between them. The length of the CDR3 is 13 residues. Germline loops: CDR1 SGHDN, CDR2 FVKESK. CDR3 region: CASSQVNIETQYF. The CDR3, as DNA: TGTGCCAGCAGCCAAGTAAACATTGAGACCCAGTACTTC.

This clonotype was observed a few times. The chain is built from TRBV19 and TRBJ1-5; 10 bases match TRBD1. CDR1 is LNHDA, CDR2 SQIVND, per germline (reference sequence). With 4 bases clipped from V and 7 bases from J, the junction kept 7 bases outside the gene matches. CDR3 length: 15 residues. The CDR3 reads CASSTGQGVGQPQHF. Here the CDR3 DNA reads TGTGCCAGTAGTACCGGACAGGGGGTGGGGCAGCCCCAGCATTTT. The full variable domain, its missing parts supplied by reference TRBV19 and TRBJ1-5, is DGGITQSPKYLFRKEGQNVTLSCEQNLNHDAMYWYRQDPGQGLRLIYYSQIVNDFQKGDIAEGYSVSREKKESFPLTVTSAQKNPTAFYLCASSTGQGVGQPQHFGDGTRLSIL.

J is TRBJ2-7 and V is TRBV27; tentatively, D is TRBD1 (5 bases). This CDR3 has 17 residues. V was shortened by 0 bases and J by 0 bases, with 15 bases between the two germline ends. CDR1 is MNHEY and CDR2 is SMNVEV in the germline V gene (reference sequence). CDR3 DNA sequence: TGTGCCAGCAGTTTATCCCCCCAAGACAGCGCCTCCTACGAGCAGTACTTC. Its translation: CASSLSPQDSASYEQYF.

The V call is TRBV7-9, the J call TRBJ2-3; TRBD2 agrees at 9 bases. CDR1 and CDR2 from the germline V gene are SEHNR and FQNEAQ (reference sequence). The V gene end was trimmed by 0 bases and the J gene end by 1 base; junction bases not matched to a gene: 8. CDR3 length equals 18 residues. The chain's CDR3 is CASSLAVREGVGTDTQYF. The CDR3 DNA reads as TGTGCCAGCAGCTTAGCGGTGCGGGAGGGCGTCGGCACAGATACGCAGTATTTT.

The chain combines TRBV27 with TRBJ2-1; possible D gene TRBD1, 5 bases. Trimming stripped 5 bases from V and 6 bases from J, with 14 bases between. This CDR3 is built from 14 residues. The germline V gene has CDR1 MNHEY and CDR2 SMNVEV (reference sequence). The CDR3 here is CASSVQVPANEQFF. The CDR3 coding sequence is TGTGCCAGCAGTGTACAGGTGCCCGCCAATGAGCAGTTCTTC.

This chain uses TRBV10-3 with TRBJ2-3; 11 nucleotides align to TRBD2. Germline CDR1 and CDR2: ENHRY and SYGVKD. The length of the CDR3 is 17 residues. V lost 6 bases and J lost 1; bases outside the gene matches: 9. The CDR3 nucleotides read TGTGCCATCAGGGACCTAGCGGGGGGCCGAGGCACAGATACGCAGTATTTT. Encoded protein: CAIRDLAGGRGTDTQYF.

Regarding this clonotype: A single base separates this from a much larger clone, so it may be a read error. The gene calls are TRBV7-9 and TRBJ1-6; D unresolved. This CDR3 spans 12 amino acids. Germline V gives CDR1 SEHNR, CDR2 FQNEAQ (reference sequence). Trimming stripped 1 base from V and 11 bases from J, with 6 bases between. The CDR3 is CASSLVSPPLHF. CDR3 in DNA: TGTGCCAGCAGCTTAGTGTCACCACCCCTCCACTTT.

This clonotype occurred many times. This chain connects TRBV28 to TRBJ2-7; 7 positions match TRBD2. The CDR3 consists of 16 residues. CDR1 is MDHEN and CDR2 is SYDVKM in the germline V gene. V lost 1 base, J lost 3 bases, and 9 bases stayed unmatched. CDR3 DNA sequence: TGTGCCAGCAGTTTATACCCGACGGGAGGAAACTACGAGCAGTACTTC. Protein product: CASSLYPTGGNYEQYF.

This clonotype has at least ten counts. This rearrangement joins TRBV6-2 or TRBV6-3 to TRBJ1-4, with D hard to call. Trimming shortened V by 0 bases and J by 8 bases, and 4 bases separated the two germline ends. This CDR3 spans 12 amino acids. From germline, CDR1 is MNHEY and CDR2 SVGEGT. The CDR3 DNA reads as TGTGCCAGCAGTTACTCGGAGGAAAAACTGTTTTTT. It is translated as CASSYSEEKLFF.

This clonotype was seen at least ten times. The rearrangement links TRBV19 to TRBJ2-2; D might be TRBD2 (6 bases). This CDR3 is 18 amino acids long. Germline V gene lookup returns CDR1 LNHDA and CDR2 SQIVND (reference sequence). Trimming cost V 1 base and J 4 bases, with 19 bases left between them. CDR3 DNA: TGTGCCAGTAGTATAGCTCATACGCGACTAGTGAGCACCGGGGAGCTGTTTTTT. This gives the protein CASSIAHTRLVSTGELFF.

Of note for this clonotype: One base away lies a much larger clone, so this may be a sequencing read error. This is likely a read error, given that the CDR3 carries no conserved phenylalanine or tryptophan at its end. The chain links TRBV20-1 to TRBJ2-7, with TRBD1 identical over 10 bases. Germline CDR1 is DFQATT and CDR2 is SNEGSKA (reference sequence). V was clipped by 6 bases and J by 1 base; unmatched bases: 3. The CDR3 is 13 residues long. The CDR3 loop is CSAWTGGSYEQYL. As DNA, the CDR3 is TGCAGTGCCTGGACAGGGGGTTCCTACGAGCAGTACCTC.

This clonotype was seen only a few times. The rearrangement uses TRBV2 and TRBJ2-7; D is unresolved. Germline loops: CDR1 SNHLY, CDR2 FYNNEI. Trimming removed 3 bases from V and 9 bases from J, with 12 bases in between. The CDR3 is made up of 12 amino acids. The CDR3 here is CASSDGVLGQYF. The CDR3 DNA reads TGTGCCAGCAGTGATGGGGTTTTGGGGCAGTACTTC.

This clonotype was recorded many times. The chain recombines TRBV19 with TRBJ2-3, with 13 bases aligning to TRBD2. Germline loops: CDR1 LNHDA, CDR2 SQIVND (reference sequence). The V and J ends lost 3 bases and 3 bases, in that order; junction bases with no gene match: 0. This CDR3 contains 15 residues. CDR3 loop: CASSMTSGRTDTQYF. DNA of the CDR3: TGTGCCAGTAGTATGACTAGCGGGAGGACAGATACGCAGTATTTT.

In this sample, this clonotype turned up many times. The chain links TRBV5-4 to TRBJ1-6; 9 bases map to TRBD1. The CDR3 has 15 residues. Germline V gene data show CDR1 as SGHNT and CDR2 as YYREEE (reference sequence). V lost 0 bases to trimming and J lost 7 bases; unmatched junction nucleotides: 2. The CDR3 loop is CASSLVGQGNSPLHF. For the CDR3, the DNA is TGTGCCAGCAGCTTGGTGGGACAGGGAAATTCACCCCTCCACTTT. Based on the CDR3 plus reference TRBV5-4 and TRBJ1-6, the full variable domain is ETGVTQSPTHLIKTRGQQVTLRCSSQSGHNTVSWYQQALGQGPQFIFQYYREEENGRGNFPPRFSGLQFPNYSSELNVNALELDDSALYLCASSLVGQGNSPLHFGNGTRLTVT.